This T cell receptor (beta chain) was sequenced for a study of blood T cells in healthy people across ages. With a J-beta primer mix and a sample-barcoded 5' primer, a second PCR ran about 6 to 11 cycles. MiXCR was run by TCRdb on the 5' RACE reads, yielding one entry per CDR3 protein. The sample carries approximately 1.5 million distinct CDR3 sequences, roughly 43% recorded once. Study-level points and caveats: Diversity of TCR beta per million T cells declined in a roughly linear way with age. Not knowing donor CMV status may have confounded expanded clonotype changes. Fewer expanded clones and more diversity marked long-lived versus aged donors.

Germline V gives CDR1 MNHEY, CDR2 SVGAGI. The J segment lost 11 bases and the V segment lost 8 bases, leaving 12 bases of the junction unmatched. The CDR3 has 13 amino acids. Notes on this clonotype: Its antigen is not identified.

The source is a woman younger than 35 in good health. The sequenced sample was blood. The rearrangement uses TRBV6-5 and TRBJ2-5; 9 bases line up with TRBD1. The CDR3 DNA reads TGTGCCAGCCGGGACAGGGCGGTCGATGAGCAGTACTTC. Translating it yields CASRDRAVDEQYF.